This T cell receptor beta chain is from a study of early T cells in non-severe SARS-CoV-2 infection. Study-level information: Chains were not paired, and sequencing was done on bulk RNA from unsorted whole blood.

TCRdb reanalysed the 5' RACE reads using MiXCR and keeps one entry per CDR3 protein. The sample records about 75,000 distinct CDR3 sequences, approximately 10% being singletons. The clonotype comes from an adult who was a healthcare worker with PCR-confirmed SARS-CoV-2 infection or an uninfected control (not recorded which). This specimen consisted of whole blood, obtained at baseline.

CDR3 DNA sequence: TGTGCCAGCAGCCTGATGACCGGGACAGGGGGGTACGAGCAGTACTTC. Residues: CASSLMTGTGGYEQYF. V usage is TRBV7-8 and J usage is TRBJ2-7; 11 bases agree with TRBD1. V trimming: 5 bases; J trimming: 4 bases; junction bases outside the gene matches: 10. The CDR3 has 16 amino acids. The germline gives CDR1 SGHVS, CDR2 FQNEAQ.